The rows below give T cell receptor beta chains drawn from one sample of a study of T cell responses to AZD1222 COVID-19 vaccine. Generated by immunoSEQ multiplex PCR, the TCRdb table keeps only in-frame clones and is missing some. The sample lists around 100,000 clones, about 87% occurring once. The specimen comprised peripheral blood, sampled on day 0 of AZD1222 vaccination. The source is an adult in good health. Both conserved end residues are part of each CDR3. D genes are given only for firm matches. Rows may omit the clone size; those that give it use once, few, many or a size class.

NA,TRBV19,TRBJ1-2,TRBD1,TGTGCCAGTAGTCCCGGACAGGGAACAAGCTATGGCTACACCTTC,CASSPGQGTSYGYTF
NA,TRBV4-3,TRBJ1-2,NA,TGCGCCAGCAGCCAAGCCAACAGAAACTATGGCTACACCTTC,CASSQANRNYGYTF
NA,TRBV14,TRBJ2-1,TRBD1,TGTGCCAGCAGCCCCAGGGGGTATGAGCAGTTCTTC,CASSPRGYEQFF
NA,TRBV6-5,TRBJ2-7,TRBD1,TGTGCCAGCAGTTACTATCCTGGGACAGACGAGCAGTACTTC,CASSYYPGTDEQYF
NA,TRBV19,TRBJ2-1,NA,TGTGCCAGTAGTATAGGTGGGAGGAGCTCCTACAATGAGCAGTTCTTC,CASSIGGRSSYNEQFF
NA,TRBV9,TRBJ1-1,NA,TGTGCCAGCAGTGGTTATCCGAGCACTGAAGCTTTCTTT,CASSGYPSTEAFF
NA,TRBV28,TRBJ1-1,TRBD1,TGTGCCAGCACCCCGACTCCCGGACAGGGGAAGACTGAAGCTTTCTTT,CASTPTPGQGKTEAFF
once,TRBV9,TRBJ1-2,NA,TGTGCCAGCAGCGTAGATCCCTCGGGATGGGGCTATGGCTACACCTTC,CASSVDPSGWGYGYTF
few,TRBV6-4,TRBJ2-2,NA,TGTGCCAGCAGTGACTCGAGGAGGGGGGACACCGGGGAGCTGTTTTTT,CASSDSRRGDTGELFF
few,TRBV10-2,TRBJ1-1,NA,TGCGCCAGCAGTGTAGGGAACACTGAAGCTTTCTTT,CASSVGNTEAFF
NA,TRBV12-3/TRBV12-4,TRBJ2-7,NA,TGTGCCAGCAGTTTCGTCCCTGGCTACGAGCAGTACTTC,CASSFVPGYEQYF
few,TRBV28,TRBJ2-7,NA,TGTGCCAGCGGCAAGAAGCAGTACTTC,CASGKKQYF
once,TRBV19,TRBJ2-3,NA,TGTGCCAGTAGCCCCTCCGGGCGACGGGATACGCAGTATTTT,CASSPSGRRDTQYF
NA,TRBV18,TRBJ1-1,NA,TGTGCCAGCTCACCTCGGACAGATAACACTGAAGCTTTCTTT,CASSPRTDNTEAFF
NA,TRBV15,TRBJ2-7,NA,TGTGCCACCAGCAGAGCAGAGGTCCGCCACGAGCAGTACTTC,CATSRAEVRHEQYF
NA,TRBV11-2,TRBJ2-1,NA,TGTGCCAGCAGCTTAGGCGGGATCTACAATGAGCAGTTCTTC,CASSLGGIYNEQFF
NA,TRBV2,TRBJ1-5,NA,TGTGCCAGCAGCCGTGCCCGGGGGCCCCAGCATTTT,CASSRARGPQHF
NA,TRBV7-2,TRBJ2-7,NA,TGTGCCAGCAGCTCCCCCGGGACTCTCGCCTACGAGCAGTACTTC,CASSSPGTLAYEQYF
NA,TRBV24-1,TRBJ1-1,TRBD1,TGTGCCACCAGTGATTCGACAGGGATGAACACTGAAGCTTTCTTT,CATSDSTGMNTEAFF
NA,TRBV28,TRBJ1-4,NA,TGTGCCACCTCAACGAAGGCGCGGGGTGAAAAACTGTTTTTT,CATSTKARGEKLFF
NA,TRBV7-2,TRBJ2-6,TRBD1,TGTGCCAGCAGCTTAACGACAGGGACCCTCTCTGGGGCCAACGTCCTGACTTTC,CASSLTTGTLSGANVLTF
NA,TRBV6-2/TRBV6-3,TRBJ2-3,TRBD2,TGTGCCAGCAGCCTCGGGGTAGCGGGGTACACAGATACGCAGTATTTT,CASSLGVAGYTDTQYF